The 17 T cell receptor beta chains in this list originate from one sample, sequenced in a study of T cells in Graves' hyperthyroidism and ophthalmopathy. TCR beta CDR3 regions were amplified from RNA transcripts. An initial round of RT-PCR targeting the TCR CDR3 relied on the HTBI primer set. One entry per CDR3 protein results from TCRdb running MiXCR on the multiplex PCR reads. The sample lists a few hundred thousand distinct CDR3 sequences; less than 25% were seen once. Sequenced material: blood. These receptors were collected from a woman in her 70s with Graves' ophthalmopathy.

This clonotype was counted ten times or more. The J gene is TRBJ2-7, the V gene TRBV27; 9 bases are shared with TRBD1. Germline CDR1 is MNHEY and CDR2 is SMNVEV (reference sequence). The V and J ends lost 5 bases and 6 bases, in that order; junction bases with no gene match: 11. The CDR3 runs 15 residues. The CDR3 DNA follows: TGTGCCAGCAGTCGCAGGACAGGGGCCCCCACCGAGCAGTACTTC. It codes for CASSRRTGAPTEQYF.

The chain joins TRBV5-1 to TRBJ2-3; D is ambiguous. The V gene lost 0 bases and the J gene lost 6 bases, with 11 bases spanning the gap. Per germline, CDR1 SGHRS and CDR2 YFSETQ. CDR3 length: 14 residues. The CDR3 nucleotides read TGCGCCAGCAGCTTGGCCAACACTTTTGATACGCAGTATTTT. As protein: CASSLANTFDTQYF.

J is TRBJ2-5 and V is TRBV14; the D is unclear. Per germline, CDR1 SGHDN and CDR2 FVKESK. The germline V and J ends were trimmed by 1 base and 1 base, with 13 bases remaining between them. The CDR3 is 16 residues long. CDR3 sequence (DNA): TGTGCCAGCAGCCAAGCCCGTGGGATGAGCCAAGAGACCCAGTACTTC. Its protein is CASSQARGMSQETQYF.

This clonotype was found a few times. J is TRBJ2-6 and V is TRBV28, with D uncertain. The V gene's germline CDR1 is MDHEN and CDR2 SYDVKM. With 8 bases removed from V and 1 base from J, the gap between germline ends came to 12 bases. The CDR3 is made up of 15 amino acids. CDR3 amino acids: CASGPLRSGANVLTF. CDR3 DNA sequence: TGTGCCAGCGGACCCCTACGGTCTGGGGCCAACGTCCTGACTTTC.

A few counts support this clonotype. The genes are TRBV7-6 and TRBJ2-7; D is ambiguous. The V gene's germline CDR1 is SGHVS and CDR2 FNYEAQ. The CDR3 totals 14 residues. Trimming took 5 bases from V and 0 from J, leaving 11 bases between them. CDR3 in DNA: TGTGCCAGCAGCAGGAACCCGAGCTCCTACGAGCAGTACTTC. Its protein product is CASSRNPSSYEQYF.

This clonotype was seen ten or more times. The J gene is TRBJ1-2, the V gene TRBV9; D possibly corresponds to TRBD1 (5 bases). Germline assignment: CDR1 SGDLS and CDR2 YYNGEE. The V end was cut by 3 bases, the J end by 3 bases, with 12 bases between. The CDR3 spans 14 residues. CDR3 region: CASSASTGDYGYTF. CDR3 coding DNA: TGTGCCAGCAGCGCATCGACGGGGGACTATGGCTACACCTTC.

This clonotype has a count of ten or more. This sequence joins TRBV2 and TRBJ2-6; D gene ambiguous. Germline loops: CDR1 SNHLY, CDR2 FYNNEI. Trimming took off 6 bases at V and 0 bases at J, with 6 bases between the two ends. CDR3 length: 14 residues. CDR3 coding DNA: TGTGCCAGCAGAACAAGCTCTGGGGCCAACGTCCTGACTTTC. Translating gives CASRTSSGANVLTF.

The chain joins TRBV10-2 to TRBJ1-6, with a weak D call TRBD1 (6 bases). V was cut by 5 bases and J by 8 bases, with 13 bases left in between. CDR3 length equals 14 residues. Germline loops: CDR1 WSHSY, CDR2 SAAADI. This chain's CDR3 is CASSLDRADSPLHF. CDR3 coding DNA: TGCGCCAGCAGTTTGGACAGAGCGGATTCACCCCTCCACTTT.

This chain links TRBV6-2 or TRBV6-3 with TRBJ2-1, with D unresolved. The germline V gene has CDR1 MNHEY and CDR2 SVGEGT. With 5 bases removed from V and 10 bases from J, the gap between germline ends came to 15 bases. This CDR3 comprises 13 residues. The CDR3 spells CASSTRAEGEQFF. The CDR3, as DNA: TGTGCCAGCAGTACACGCGCCGAAGGGGAGCAGTTCTTC.

This clonotype was seen more than once but under ten times. The chain employs TRBV3-1 and TRBJ2-3; D might be TRBD1 or TRBD2, each matching 5 bases. Trimming cost V 7 bases and J 6 bases, with 17 bases left between them. Germline V gene sequence: CDR1 LGHDT, CDR2 YNNKEL (reference sequence). The CDR3 has 14 residues. CDR3 loop: CASTPGTFTDTQYF. The DNA of the CDR3 is TGTGCCAGCACCCCCGGGACGTTCACGGATACGCAGTATTTT.

This clonotype was picked up many times. The V and J genes are TRBV28 and TRBJ2-7, with 10 bases fitting TRBD2. The V and J ends lost 4 bases and 1 base, in that order; junction bases with no gene match: 7. The CDR3 has 16 residues. The germline V gene has CDR1 MDHEN and CDR2 SYDVKM. For the CDR3, the DNA is TGTGCCAGCAGTTCCTCTAGCGGGAGAGGGTCCTACGAGCAGTACTTC. This gives the protein CASSSSSGRGSYEQYF.

This clonotype came up a few times. V and J are TRBV10-3 and TRBJ2-1; 12 positions match TRBD2. The V gene end was trimmed by 6 bases and the J gene end by 9 bases; junction bases not matched to a gene: 12. Germline CDR1 reads ENHRY; CDR2 reads SYGVKD. The CDR3 spans 16 residues. The DNA of the CDR3 is TGTGCCATCAGGTCACGACTAGCGGGAGCTGGGGTTGAGCAGTTCTTC. This codes for CAIRSRLAGAGVEQFF.

This clonotype occurred many times. The V call is TRBV6-1, the J call TRBJ1-5; the D is unclear. This CDR3 has 14 residues. Germline loops: CDR1 MNHNS, CDR2 SASEGT. V was trimmed by 5 bases and J by 0 bases, leaving 8 bases between them. The CDR3 loop reads CASSKEISNQPQHF. The CDR3, as DNA: TGTGCCAGCAGTAAAGAGATTAGCAATCAGCCCCAGCATTTT.

This clonotype showed up just a few times. The gene calls are TRBV20-1 and TRBJ2-2, with 9 positions matching TRBD2. J lost 7 bases, V lost 0 bases, and 12 bases had no gene match. There are 17 residues in the CDR3. Germline V gene sequence: CDR1 DFQATT, CDR2 SNEGSKA (reference sequence). This CDR3 is CSARDSTSGRWIGELFF. The DNA of the CDR3 is TGCAGTGCTAGAGATTCAACCAGCGGGAGGTGGATCGGGGAGCTGTTTTTT.

The table lists this clonotype with many counts. The rearrangement joins TRBV29-1 to TRBJ2-3, with a possible D match to TRBD2 (6 bases). This CDR3 contains 15 residues. V was clipped by 7 bases and J by 9 bases, with 26 bases between them. Germline CDR1 is SQVTM and CDR2 is ANQGSEA. CDR3 DNA: TGCAGCGCTTCGGCAGGGAGGACCCTCGGAGGGACGCAGTATTTT. Amino acid sequence: CSASAGRTLGGTQYF.

In this sample, this clonotype turned up a few times. The rearrangement joins TRBV29-1 to TRBJ2-7; 9 bases align to TRBD1. Germline assignment: CDR1 SQVTM and CDR2 ANQGSEA. CDR3 length: 13 amino acids. V was clipped by 2 bases and J by 4 bases; unmatched bases: 3. The CDR3 loop reads CSVEWDREYEQYF. The CDR3, as DNA: TGCAGCGTTGAATGGGACAGGGAGTACGAGCAGTACTTC.

J is TRBJ1-4 and V is TRBV3-1, with D possibly being TRBD1 (5 bases). The CDR3 totals 14 residues. With 4 bases removed from V and 8 bases from J, the gap between germline ends came to 14 bases. The germline V gene has CDR1 LGHDT and CDR2 YNNKEL (reference sequence). The CDR3 protein is CASSPFGGKEKLFF. Written as DNA, the CDR3 is TGTGCCAGCAGCCCCTTTGGGGGGAAAGAAAAACTGTTTTTT.